One T cell receptor beta chain is described in this entry. In germline, CDR1 is MNHEY, CDR2 SVGAGI. Trimming stripped 0 bases from V and 7 bases from J, with 15 bases between. This CDR3 is built from 16 residues. TCRdb passed the RT-PCR reads through MiXCR, listing each CDR3 protein once. The table records about 70,000 distinct CDR3 sequences, 26% of them present only once. These data are taken from a study of patients and donors after allogeneic stem cell transplantation. This sequence was found in a human donor who was either an allogeneic HSCT recipient or a stem cell or donor lymphocyte infusion donor (not recorded which). It is not recorded whose cells these are; they may come from a transplant donor. Material: blood, either unsorted or a sorted T cell fraction (not recorded which). The rearrangement links TRBV6-5 to TRBJ2-2; tentative D call: TRBD1 (6 bases). CDR3 DNA sequence: TGTGCCAGCAGTTACTCCCCAGGGGCCCGGGTCGGGGAGCTGTTTTTT. This translates into CASSYSPGARVGELFF.